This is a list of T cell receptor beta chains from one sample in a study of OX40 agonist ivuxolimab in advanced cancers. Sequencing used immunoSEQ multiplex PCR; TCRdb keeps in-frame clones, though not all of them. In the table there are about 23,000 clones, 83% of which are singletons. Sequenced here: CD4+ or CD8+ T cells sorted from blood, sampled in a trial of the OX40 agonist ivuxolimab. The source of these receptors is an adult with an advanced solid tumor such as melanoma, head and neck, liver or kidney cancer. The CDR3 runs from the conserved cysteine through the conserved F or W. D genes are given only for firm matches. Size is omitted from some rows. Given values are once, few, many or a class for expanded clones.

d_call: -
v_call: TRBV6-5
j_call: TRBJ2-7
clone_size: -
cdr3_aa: CASSYSTSYEQYF
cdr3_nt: TGTGCCAGCAGTTACTCGACCTCCTACGAGCAGTACTTC

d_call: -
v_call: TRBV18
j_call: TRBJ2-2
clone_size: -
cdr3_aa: CASSPRRALGRTGELFF
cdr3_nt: TGTGCCAGCTCACCACGTAGAGCGCTGGGTCGGACCGGGGAGCTGTTTTTT

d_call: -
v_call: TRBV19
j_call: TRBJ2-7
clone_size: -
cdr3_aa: CASSIERGLTYEQYF
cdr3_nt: TGTGCCAGTAGTATAGAGCGGGGGCTTACCTACGAGCAGTACTTC

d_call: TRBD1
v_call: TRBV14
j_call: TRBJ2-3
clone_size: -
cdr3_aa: CASSQGAGGDTDTQYF
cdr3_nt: TGTGCCAGCAGCCAAGGGGCAGGGGGAGACACAGATACGCAGTATTTT

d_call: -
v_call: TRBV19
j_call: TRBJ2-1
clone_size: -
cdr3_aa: CASSIVSGNEQFF
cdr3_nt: TGTGCCAGTAGTATAGTATCAGGGAATGAGCAGTTCTTC

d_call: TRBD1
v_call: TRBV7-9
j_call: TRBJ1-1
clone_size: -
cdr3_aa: CASSLLKTGGTEAFF
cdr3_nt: TGTGCCAGCAGCTTACTGAAGACAGGGGGCACTGAAGCTTTCTTT

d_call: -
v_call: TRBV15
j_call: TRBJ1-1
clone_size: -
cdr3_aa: CATSWTVMNTEAFF
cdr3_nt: TGTGCCACCAGTTGGACGGTCATGAACACTGAAGCTTTCTTT

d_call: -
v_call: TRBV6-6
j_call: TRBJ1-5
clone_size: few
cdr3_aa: CASSYSTDQPQHF
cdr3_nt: TGTGCCAGCAGTTACTCGACAGATCAGCCCCAGCATTTT

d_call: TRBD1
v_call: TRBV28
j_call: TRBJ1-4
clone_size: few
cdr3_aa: CASSGAGGPSEKLFF
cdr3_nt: TGTGCCAGCAGCGGGGCAGGGGGGCCTAGTGAAAAACTGTTTTTT

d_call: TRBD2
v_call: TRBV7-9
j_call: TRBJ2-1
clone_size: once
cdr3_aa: CASSSGLAGDNNEQFF
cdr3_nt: TGTGCCAGCAGCTCGGGACTAGCGGGGGATAACAATGAGCAGTTCTTC

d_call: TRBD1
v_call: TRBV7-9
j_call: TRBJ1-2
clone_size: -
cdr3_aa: CASSLGGTGRGGYTF
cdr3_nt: TGTGCCAGCAGCTTAGGCGGGACAGGGAGGGGTGGCTACACCTTC

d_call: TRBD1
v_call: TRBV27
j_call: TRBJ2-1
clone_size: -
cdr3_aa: CASSLPSGTGINEQFF
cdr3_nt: TGTGCCAGCAGTTTACCCTCCGGGACAGGAATAAACGAGCAGTTCTTC

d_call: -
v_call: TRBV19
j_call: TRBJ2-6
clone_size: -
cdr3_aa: CASSTLRQGSGANVLTF
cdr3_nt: TGTGCCAGTAGTACACTAAGGCAGGGCTCTGGGGCCAACGTCCTGACTTTC

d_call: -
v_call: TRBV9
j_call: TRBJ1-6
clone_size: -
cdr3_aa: CASSASPSYNSPLHF
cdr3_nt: TGTGCCAGCAGCGCCTCGCCGAGCTATAATTCACCCCTCCACTTT

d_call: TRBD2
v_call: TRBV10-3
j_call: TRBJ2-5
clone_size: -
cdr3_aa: CAIAGGVEETQYF
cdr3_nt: TGTGCCATCGCGGGGGGGGTTGAAGAGACCCAGTACTTC

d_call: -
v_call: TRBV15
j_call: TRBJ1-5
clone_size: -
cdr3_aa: CATSREWGGGGQPQHF
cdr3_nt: TGTGCCACCAGCAGAGAGTGGGGCGGTGGGGGTCAGCCCCAGCATTTT

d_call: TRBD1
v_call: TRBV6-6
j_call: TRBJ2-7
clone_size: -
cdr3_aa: CASSGGTGGSYEQYF
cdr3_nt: TGTGCCAGCAGTGGCGGGACAGGGGGCTCCTACGAGCAGTACTTC

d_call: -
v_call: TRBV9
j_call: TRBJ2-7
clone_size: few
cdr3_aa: CASSVDAPLGEQYF
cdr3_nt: TGTGCCAGCAGCGTAGATGCCCCCTTGGGAGAGCAGTACTTC

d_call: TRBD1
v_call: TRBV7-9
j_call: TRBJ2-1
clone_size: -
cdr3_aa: CASSGTEGAPEQFF
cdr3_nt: TGTGCCAGCAGCGGAACCGAGGGGGCCCCTGAGCAGTTCTTC

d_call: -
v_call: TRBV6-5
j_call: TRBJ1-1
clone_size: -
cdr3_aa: CASSPRENTEAFF
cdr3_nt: TGTGCCAGCAGTCCACGGGAGAACACTGAAGCTTTCTTT

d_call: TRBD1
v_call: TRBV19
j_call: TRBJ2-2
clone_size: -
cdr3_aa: CASRRTGTPGELFF
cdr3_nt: TGTGCCAGTAGGCGGACAGGGACTCCCGGGGAGCTGTTTTTT

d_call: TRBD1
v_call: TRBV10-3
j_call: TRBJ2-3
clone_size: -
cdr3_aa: CAISEPDREGRIPTDTQYF
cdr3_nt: TGTGCCATCAGTGAGCCGGACAGGGAAGGTCGTATACCCACAGATACGCAGTATTTT

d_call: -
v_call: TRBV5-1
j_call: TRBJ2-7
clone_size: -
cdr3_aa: CASSLANSYEQYF
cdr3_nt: TGCGCCAGCAGCTTGGCGAATTCCTACGAGCAGTACTTC

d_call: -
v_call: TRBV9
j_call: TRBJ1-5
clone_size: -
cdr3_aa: CASSVGGSNQPQHF
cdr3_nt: TGTGCCAGCAGCGTAGGAGGGAGCAATCAGCCCCAGCATTTT

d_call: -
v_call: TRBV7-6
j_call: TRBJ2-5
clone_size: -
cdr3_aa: CASSPPTPSETQYF
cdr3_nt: TGTGCCAGCAGCCCTCCGACCCCGTCGGAGACCCAGTACTTC

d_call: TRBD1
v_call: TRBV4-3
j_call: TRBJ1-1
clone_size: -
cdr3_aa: CASSPRQGWGTEAFF
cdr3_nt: TGCGCCAGCAGCCCCAGACAGGGGTGGGGCACTGAAGCTTTCTTT

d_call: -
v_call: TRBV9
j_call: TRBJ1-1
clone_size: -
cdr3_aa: CASSPYLGSEAFF
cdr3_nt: TGTGCCAGCAGCCCTTACCTTGGTTCTGAAGCTTTCTTT

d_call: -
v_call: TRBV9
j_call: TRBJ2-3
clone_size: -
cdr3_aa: CASSEGPTDTQYF
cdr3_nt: TGTGCCAGCAGCGAAGGACCTACAGATACGCAGTATTTT

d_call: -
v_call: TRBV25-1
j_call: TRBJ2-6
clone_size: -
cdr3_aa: CDLSGANVLTF
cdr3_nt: TGTGATCTCTCTGGGGCCAACGTCCTGACTTTC

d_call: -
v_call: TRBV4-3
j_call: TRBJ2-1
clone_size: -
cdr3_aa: CASSQVNRVGVREFF
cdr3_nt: TGCGCCAGCAGCCAAGTTAACAGGGTAGGGGTCCGGGAGTTCTTC

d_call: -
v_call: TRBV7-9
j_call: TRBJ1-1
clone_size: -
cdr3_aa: CASSPTGTEAFF
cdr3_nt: TGTGCCAGCAGCCCCACGGGGACAGAAGCTTTCTTT

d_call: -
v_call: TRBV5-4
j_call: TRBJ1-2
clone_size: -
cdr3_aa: CASSRGPGGWGYTF
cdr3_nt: TGTGCCAGCAGCCGGGGACCCGGAGGCTGGGGCTACACCTTC

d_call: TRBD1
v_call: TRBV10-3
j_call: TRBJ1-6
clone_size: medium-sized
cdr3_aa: CAISKTGGRSPLHF
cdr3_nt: TGTGCCATCAGTAAGACAGGGGGAAGATCACCCCTCCACTTT

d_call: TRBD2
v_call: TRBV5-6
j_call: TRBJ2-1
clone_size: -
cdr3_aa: CASTPPSSGGPSYNEQFF
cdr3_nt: TGTGCCAGCACCCCCCCCTCTAGCGGGGGACCCTCCTACAATGAGCAGTTCTTC

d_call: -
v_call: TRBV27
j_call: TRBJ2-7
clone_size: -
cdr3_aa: CASSEGETLYEQYF
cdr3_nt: TGTGCCAGCAGTGAAGGTGAAACCCTCTACGAGCAGTACTTC

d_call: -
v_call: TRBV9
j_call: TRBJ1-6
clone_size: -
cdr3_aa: CASSPDQGNISPLHF
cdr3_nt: TGTGCCAGCAGCCCCGATCAGGGGAACATTTCACCCCTCCACTTT